One and the same sample provided the 21 T cell receptor beta chains below, sequenced in a study of shared clonotypes between healthy human individuals. Libraries were prepared by immunoSEQ multiplex PCR; TCRdb keeps only in-frame clonotypes and omits some of them. The sample yields approximately 500,000 clones, about 75% seen once. What was sequenced was PBMCs. These receptors originate from a woman in her thirties or forties in good health. Some clones in this sample may be carry-over from other donors' samples.

V gene TRBV23-1 combines with J gene TRBJ1-1, with D hard to call. TRBV23-1 is an open reading frame whose function is uncertain. The length of the CDR3 is 13 residues. The V end lost 0 bases, the J end lost 8 bases, and 10 bases lay between the germline ends. CDR3 in DNA: TGCGCCAGCAGTCAATCGAAAAGGAAGGAAGCTTTCTTT. Encoded protein: CASSQSKRKEAFF.

This clone was recorded a few times. CDR3 nucleotide sequence: TGTGCCAGCAGCCCGGGACTAGCCCTGGGGGAGACCCAGTACTTC. Its protein product is CASSPGLALGETQYF. This chain links TRBV7-3 with TRBJ2-5; 9 nucleotides line up with TRBD2. Trimming at V came to 5 bases and at J to 5 bases, leaving 9 bases not matched to a gene. Germline V lookup: CDR1 SGHTA, CDR2 FQGTGA. This CDR3 region has 15 residues.

The J gene is TRBJ2-1, the V gene TRBV27; 7 bases are shared with TRBD2. The V gene's germline CDR1 is MNHEY and CDR2 SMNVEV (reference sequence). The CDR3 spans 17 residues. The junction had 12 bases not matched to a gene; V was cut back by 7 bases and J by 0 bases. The CDR3 loop is CASKTFLAASSYNEQFF. Here the CDR3 DNA reads TGTGCCAGCAAGACCTTCCTAGCGGCCAGCTCCTACAATGAGCAGTTCTTC.

The chain combines TRBV27 with TRBJ2-1, with D tentatively TRBD2 (6 bases). Trimming pared 2 bases from V and 9 bases from J, leaving 14 bases between. Germline assignment: CDR1 MNHEY and CDR2 SMNVEV (reference sequence). This CDR3 comprises 14 residues. CDR3 residues: CASSLLGVGGEQFF. The CDR3 DNA follows: TGTGCCAGCAGTTTACTGGGGGTCGGGGGTGAGCAGTTCTTC.

The chain employs TRBV6-5 and TRBJ2-7; 11 bases match TRBD1. Per the germline V gene, CDR1 is MNHEY and CDR2 is SVGAGI. J was trimmed by 3 bases and V by 5 bases; bases with no gene match: 6. This CDR3 comprises 15 residues. The DNA for the CDR3 is TGTGCCAGCAGTCGCACCGGGACAGGGGGCTACGAGCAGTACTTC. Translating gives CASSRTGTGGYEQYF.

This clone occurred many times. V is TRBV7-2 and J is TRBJ2-7; 7 positions match TRBD1. V dropped 4 bases and J dropped 3; count of bases not matched to a gene: 12. From germline, CDR1 is SGHTA and CDR2 FQGNSA. The CDR3 consists of 16 residues. Here the CDR3 DNA reads TGTGCCAGCAGCTCCCCCCGTGCGACAGGGAACTACGAGCAGTACTTC. This translates into CASSSPRATGNYEQYF.

V is TRBV7-2 and J is TRBJ2-3; TRBD2 agrees at 7 bases. The germline V gene encodes CDR1 SGHTA and CDR2 FQGNSA. The CDR3 is 17 amino acids. J lost 2 bases, V lost 0 bases, and 8 bases had no gene match. The CDR3 DNA reads TGTGCCAGCAGCTTAGCGCGGGGCGGGAGTTTCACAGATACGCAGTATTTT. This codes for CASSLARGGSFTDTQYF.

The table lists this clone with a few counts. The rearrangement joins TRBV28 to TRBJ2-4; D assignment may be TRBD1 or TRBD2 (5 bases each). The CDR3 has 14 amino acids. Germline CDR1 MDHEN, CDR2 SYDVKM. Trimming cost V 6 bases and J 6 bases, with 15 bases left between them. The CDR3, as DNA: TGTGCCAGCAGCCCCAACTCGGGGACAAACATTCAGTACTTC. Translated: CASSPNSGTNIQYF.

The chain recombines TRBV19 with TRBJ2-7, with 13 bases identical to TRBD2. Losses at the gene ends were 4 bases for V and 3 bases for J; bases not matched to a gene: 9. Per germline, CDR1 LNHDA and CDR2 SQIVND (reference sequence). The CDR3 contains 17 residues. The DNA of the CDR3 is TGTGCCAGTAGTAAGGGACTAGCGGGAAGGTCTAGCTACGAGCAGTACTTC. It is translated as CASSKGLAGRSSYEQYF.

CDR3 loop: CASSRAPLDTQYF. DNA for the CDR3: TGTGCCAGCAGTCGGGCCCCCTTAGATACGCAGTATTTT. The chain carries TRBV7-3 and TRBJ2-3, with D unresolved. The CDR3 runs 13 residues. V lost 6 bases to trimming and J lost 5 bases, with 12 bases between them. Germline CDR1 and CDR2: SGHTA and FQGTGA.

This clone was detected once. The rearrangement links TRBV6-5 to TRBJ2-5; maybe TRBD2 (6 bases). This CDR3 contains 13 residues. Germline-derived CDR1 and CDR2 are MNHEY and SVGAGI. Trimming stripped 6 bases from V and 5 bases from J, with 13 bases between. The CDR3 DNA follows: TGTGCCAGCAGACCGGGACTGTGGGAGACCCAGTACTTC. Protein product: CASRPGLWETQYF.

The rearrangement uses TRBV7-8 and TRBJ2-1; D perhaps matches TRBD2 (6 bases). CDR1 and CDR2 from the germline V gene are SGHVS and FQNEAQ. This CDR3 has 15 residues. Trimming cost V 4 bases and J 4 bases, with 14 bases left between them. The CDR3 nucleotides read TGTGCCAGCAGCTACGGGGGAGGTATATACAATGAGCAGTTCTTC. It codes for CASSYGGGIYNEQFF.

The chain carries TRBV10-3 and TRBJ1-2, with TRBD1 identical over 10 bases. CDR1 is ENHRY and CDR2 is SYGVKD in the germline V gene. This CDR3 comprises 15 residues. V trimming: 0 bases; J trimming: 5 bases; junction bases outside the gene matches: 3. CDR3 protein: CAISESRDRGYGYTF. In DNA, the CDR3 is TGTGCCATCAGTGAGTCCCGGGACAGGGGATATGGCTACACCTTC.

This rearrangement joins TRBV7-2 to TRBJ2-7; TRBD2 matches 10 bases. CDR3 length: 14 amino acids. Per the germline V gene, CDR1 is SGHTA and CDR2 is FQGNSA. V lost 4 bases and J lost 7; bases outside the gene matches: 7. CDR3 sequence (DNA): TGTGCCAGCAGCTCAACTAGCGGGGTCTGGGAGCAGTACTTC. Its protein product is CASSSTSGVWEQYF.

The table lists this clone with a count of one. The chain combines TRBV2 with TRBJ2-7; D is possibly TRBD1 (5 bases). This CDR3 region has 13 residues. Trimming shortened V by 2 bases and J by 5 bases, and 10 bases separated the two germline ends. Germline V gives CDR1 SNHLY, CDR2 FYNNEI. The CDR3 coding sequence is TGTGCCAGCAGTGAACAGGGTGGCAACGAGCAGTACTTC. Translating it yields CASSEQGGNEQYF.

The chain uses TRBV5-4 and TRBJ1-1; 7 bases line up with TRBD1. This CDR3 spans 14 amino acids. CDR1 and CDR2 from the germline V gene are SGHNT and YYREEE (reference sequence). J was trimmed by 1 base and V by 5 bases; bases with no gene match: 5. The CDR3 is CASREGTANTEAFF. CDR3 bases: TGTGCCAGCAGAGAAGGGACAGCGAACACTGAAGCTTTCTTT.

This chain links TRBV30 with TRBJ1-5; D remains ambiguous. The CDR3 has 11 residues. Germline CDR1 is GTSNPN and CDR2 is SVGIG (reference sequence). The V end was cut by 0 bases, the J end by 10 bases, with 7 bases between. CDR3 in DNA: TGTGCCTGGAGTGTTGAGGGTCCCCAGCATTTT. It encodes CAWSVEGPQHF.

The rearrangement joins TRBV12-2 to TRBJ2-7; the table's D call of TRBD1 was not tested on the DNA. TRBV12-2 is a listed pseudogene. The CDR3 totals 15 residues. The CDR3 loop is CASPPGTKVFYEQYF. The CDR3 DNA reads as TGTGCAAGTCCCCCCGGGACAAAAGTTTTCTACGAGCAGTACTTC.

The chain uses TRBV7-2 and TRBJ1-5; D may be TRBD1 (5 bases). CDR1 is SGHTA, CDR2 FQGNSA, per germline. This CDR3 has 15 amino acids. Trimming removed 0 bases from V and 1 base from J, with 7 bases in between. The CDR3 region is CASSLAGGSNQPQHF. As DNA, the CDR3 is TGTGCCAGCAGCTTAGCGGGGGGGAGCAATCAGCCCCAGCATTTT. The whole variable domain, filled in from reference TRBV7-2 and TRBJ1-5, reads GAGVSQSPSNKVTEKGKDVELRCDPISGHTALYWYRQSLGQGLEFLIYFQGNSAPDKSGLPSDRFSAERTGGSVSTLTIQRTQQEDSAVYLCASSLAGGSNQPQHFGDGTRLSIL.

The J gene is TRBJ1-6, the V gene TRBV2; D remains unclear. Germline CDR1 SNHLY, CDR2 FYNNEI. Trimming left V 6 bases short and J 10 bases short, with 16 bases between. The CDR3 spans 14 residues. Written as DNA, the CDR3 is TGTGCCAGCAGATCACGGACCTTCTACTCACCCCTCCACTTT. Translation: CASRSRTFYSPLHF.

A few counts support this clone. The chain joins TRBV6-6 to TRBJ2-7; D perhaps matches TRBD2 (5 bases). This CDR3 contains 12 residues. Germline loops: CDR1 MNHNY, CDR2 SVGAGI (reference sequence). V lost 8 bases and J 4 bases, leaving 12 bases between the germline ends. In nucleotides, the CDR3 is TGTGCCAGCGGAGGCAGTGAGTACGAGCAGTACTTC. Its protein product is CASGGSEYEQYF.